A single sample gave rise to the 22 T cell receptor beta chains below, sequenced in a study of T cell responses to AZD1222 COVID-19 vaccine. Clones were read by immunoSEQ multiplex PCR, and TCRdb kept only the in-frame ones, dropping some. The sample shows tens of thousands of clones, about nine tenths of them seen only once. The input for sequencing was peripheral blood, taken 28 days after the second AZD1222 dose. The receptors derive from an adult who received the AZD1222 COVID-19 vaccine.

This clone came up once. V usage is TRBV6-5 and J usage is TRBJ1-2; D might be TRBD1 (6 bases). Per the germline V gene, CDR1 is MNHEY and CDR2 is SVGAGI. The V gene lost 8 bases and the J gene lost 4 bases, with 17 bases spanning the gap. The CDR3 consists of 14 residues. Here the CDR3 reads CASRMGQGPYGYTF. CDR3 nucleotides: TGTGCCAGCCGTATGGGGCAGGGGCCCTATGGCTACACCTTC.

The chain employs TRBV10-3 and TRBJ1-1; no definite D call. This CDR3 region has 12 residues. Germline V lookup: CDR1 ENHRY, CDR2 SYGVKD. V dropped 6 bases and J dropped 4 bases, with 9 bases sitting between them. The CDR3 reads CAISQVGTEAFF. CDR3 DNA sequence: TGTGCCATCAGCCAGGTGGGCACTGAAGCTTTCTTT.

The rearrangement joins TRBV20-1 to TRBJ2-1; no clear D. The V and J ends lost 3 bases and 4 bases respectively, with 4 bases between them. Germline CDR1 and CDR2: DFQATT and SNEGSKA (reference sequence). The CDR3 spans 11 residues. In nucleotides, the CDR3 is TGCAGTGCTAGGACATACAATGAGCAGTTCTTC. Translation: CSARTYNEQFF.

The J gene is TRBJ1-2, the V gene TRBV2; D is unclear. Germline CDR1 reads SNHLY; CDR2 reads FYNNEI. The CDR3 extends over 14 amino acids. V shed 4 bases and J shed 8 bases, with 17 bases lying between them. The chain's CDR3 is CASSVHGAPEGYTF. The CDR3 DNA reads TGTGCCAGCAGTGTTCACGGAGCCCCCGAAGGCTACACCTTC. Looking up the rest from reference TRBV2 and TRBJ1-2 gives the full variable domain: EPEVTQTPSHQVTQMGQEVILRCVPISNHLYFYWYRQILGQKVEFLVSFYNNEISEKSEIFDDQFSVERPDGSNFTLKIRSTKLEDSAMYFCASSVHGAPEGYTFGSGTRLTVV.

This clone was counted a few times. The CDR3 is CASSLWGDHEKLFF. For the CDR3, the DNA is TGTGCCAGCAGCTTATGGGGGGATCATGAAAAACTGTTTTTT. This chain connects TRBV11-2 to TRBJ1-4, with a possible D match to TRBD1 (5 bases). The CDR3 covers 14 residues. Trimming stripped 2 bases from V and 6 bases from J, with 10 bases between. Germline V gene lookup returns CDR1 SGHAT and CDR2 FQNNGV. Drawing the rest from reference TRBV11-2 and TRBJ1-4, the complete variable domain is EAGVAQSPRYKIIEKRQSVAFWCNPISGHATLYWYQQILGQGPKLLIQFQNNGVVDDSQLPKDRFSAERLKGVDSTLKIQPAKLEDSAVYLCASSLWGDHEKLFFGSGTQLSVL.

This rearrangement joins TRBV7-2 to TRBJ2-2, with 8 positions matching TRBD2. Losses at the gene ends were 1 base for V and 5 bases for J; bases not matched to a gene: 6. Germline V gene data show CDR1 as SGHTA and CDR2 as FQGNSA. The CDR3 loop spans 16 amino acids. DNA for the CDR3: TGTGCCAGCAGCTTAGTCGGGAGGGCCTGGACCGGGGAGCTGTTTTTT. Protein product: CASSLVGRAWTGELFF.

The chain links TRBV28 to TRBJ2-1, with TRBD1 matching 7 bases. Germline V gene lookup returns CDR1 MDHEN and CDR2 SYDVKM. The CDR3 runs 17 residues. The J segment lost 2 bases and the V segment lost 3 bases, leaving 10 bases of the junction unmatched. CDR3 in DNA: TGTGCCAGCAGTTTCGGGATTGGGACAGCCACCTACAATGAGCAGTTCTTC. The encoded protein is CASSFGIGTATYNEQFF.

This sequence joins TRBV7-3 and TRBJ2-7; D might be TRBD1 (5 bases). V lost 2 bases, J lost 0 bases, and 11 bases lay in between. Germline CDR1 reads SGHTA; CDR2 reads FQGTGA. The CDR3 sequence is 15 residues long. The CDR3 DNA follows: TGTGCCAGCAGCTTAGATGGGGCCTTCTCCTACGAGCAGTACTTC. It yields the protein CASSLDGAFSYEQYF.

This clone was seen more than once but under ten times. The V gene is TRBV5-1, the J gene TRBJ1-2; D ambiguous. The CDR3 is 15 amino acids. Trimming took 1 base from V and 5 from J, leaving 15 bases between them. CDR1 is SGHRS, CDR2 YFSETQ, per germline. CDR3 in DNA: TGCGCCAGCAGCTTGAAAGCACCCCAAATTTATGGCTACACCTTC. Translated: CASSLKAPQIYGYTF.

This chain links TRBV5-6 with TRBJ1-4; tentatively, D is TRBD1 (5 bases). The CDR3 runs 13 residues. The germline CDR1 and CDR2 sequences are SGHDT and YYEEEE. Trimming pared 5 bases from V and 6 bases from J, leaving 11 bases between. CDR3 protein: CASRELGDEKLFF. For the CDR3, the DNA is TGTGCCAGCAGAGAACTAGGGGATGAAAAACTGTTTTTT.

This chain joins TRBV29-1 and TRBJ1-1; D is undetermined. V lost 6 bases and J 1 base, leaving 12 bases between the germline ends. Germline V gene sequence: CDR1 SQVTM, CDR2 ANQGSEA. This CDR3 contains 13 residues. CDR3 protein: CSVLLLANTEAFF. DNA for the CDR3: TGCAGCGTACTCCTGCTGGCGAACACTGAAGCTTTCTTT.

The chain combines TRBV4-2 with TRBJ1-2; D unresolved. The CDR3 runs 14 residues. Between the trimmed V and J ends, which lost 0 bases and 2 bases, there was a span of 7 bases. Germline V gives CDR1 LGHNA, CDR2 YNFKEQ. The CDR3 DNA is TGTGCCAGCAGCCAAGATCCACTGAACTATGGCTACACCTTC. Its protein is CASSQDPLNYGYTF.

This chain uses TRBV2 with TRBJ2-3, with 7 bases matching TRBD2. Germline V gene lookup returns CDR1 SNHLY and CDR2 FYNNEI. V lost 4 bases, J lost 5 bases, and 6 bases stayed unmatched. This CDR3 is 14 amino acids long. CDR3 DNA: TGTGCCAGCAGTGGCGGGAGAAATTTAGATACGCAGTATTTT. As protein: CASSGGRNLDTQYF.

This clone was observed a handful of times. The chain has TRBV4-1 and TRBJ1-4; 9 nucleotides align to TRBD1. From germline, CDR1 is MGHRA and CDR2 YSYEKL. V shed 5 bases, J shed 8 bases, and the junction held 12 bases outside the gene matches. CDR3 length: 16 amino acids. The CDR3 loop reads CASSSGGTGTREKLFF. The CDR3 DNA reads TGCGCCAGCAGCTCCGGCGGGACAGGGACTAGGGAAAAACTGTTTTTT.

This chain links TRBV18 with TRBJ2-3, with 7 positions matching TRBD2. This CDR3 spans 16 amino acids. J gave up 3 bases and V 3 bases, and 9 bases lay outside the gene matches. Germline V gene lookup returns CDR1 KGHSH and CDR2 LQKENI. The CDR3 DNA is TGTGCCAGCTCACCCCTGGGAGGGGTAAGGACAGATACGCAGTATTTT. This codes for CASSPLGGVRTDTQYF.

The gene calls are TRBV11-3 and TRBJ1-2; no firm D call. From germline, CDR1 is SGHNT and CDR2 YENEEA. The ends were cut back, 5 bases at V and 6 bases at J, with 13 bases in the middle. The CDR3 consists of 13 residues. CDR3 sequence reads: CASSPGVGNGYTF. In DNA, the CDR3 is TGTGCCAGCAGCCCCGGGGTGGGTAATGGCTACACCTTC.

The chain links TRBV2 to TRBJ2-7, with D perhaps TRBD2 (5 bases). The CDR3 runs 13 residues. Germline V lookup: CDR1 SNHLY, CDR2 FYNNEI. Deletions cut 8 bases from V and 0 bases from J, with 11 bases between. In DNA, the CDR3 is TGTGCCAGCTCCGGGGTAGGCTCCTACGAGCAGTACTTC. Amino acids: CASSGVGSYEQYF.

The chain is built from TRBV7-9 and TRBJ2-7; 7 bases agree with TRBD1. Per the germline V gene, CDR1 is SEHNR and CDR2 is FQNEAQ (reference sequence). The V gene end was trimmed by 5 bases and the J gene end by 4 bases; junction bases not matched to a gene: 17. The CDR3 loop spans 17 amino acids. CDR3 in DNA: TGTGCCAGCAGCATTACCATAACACCGACAGGGCTATACGAGCAGTACTTC. The encoded protein is CASSITITPTGLYEQYF.

V is TRBV28 and J is TRBJ2-7; D not certain. Germline V gene lookup returns CDR1 MDHEN and CDR2 SYDVKM. This CDR3 has 12 amino acids. Trimming left V 4 bases short and J 1 base short, with 5 bases between. This chain's CDR3 is CASSSTSYEQYF. In nucleotides, the CDR3 is TGTGCCAGCAGTTCGACATCCTACGAGCAGTACTTC.

V gene TRBV24-1 combines with J gene TRBJ2-7; D is possibly TRBD1 (6 bases). Trimming removed 6 bases at V and 2 bases at J, with 22 bases between. The CDR3 is 17 residues long. Germline V gene data show CDR1 as KGHDR and CDR2 as SFDVKD. CDR3 protein: CATSTDPRQGRTYEQYF. As DNA, the CDR3 is TGTGCCACCAGTACCGATCCCCGGCAGGGGCGAACCTACGAGCAGTACTTC.

The chain joins TRBV2 to TRBJ2-6; the match to TRBD1 covers 8 bases. The length of the CDR3 is 15 residues. The germline gives CDR1 SNHLY, CDR2 FYNNEI. Trimming at V came to 10 bases and at J to 0 bases, leaving 5 bases not matched to a gene. CDR3 amino acids: CATDQGASGANVLTF. CDR3 sequence (DNA): TGTGCCACCGATCAGGGGGCCTCTGGGGCCAACGTCCTGACTTTC.

The chain has TRBV4-2 and TRBJ1-3; a weak D match, TRBD1 (5 bases). CDR3 length: 19 amino acids. Per the germline V gene, CDR1 is LGHNA and CDR2 is YNFKEQ. V lost 4 bases and J 4 bases, leaving 26 bases between the germline ends. Here the CDR3 reads CASSREAELGAPLGNTIYF. Written as DNA, the CDR3 is TGTGCCAGCAGCCGAGAGGCCGAACTCGGGGCTCCTTTGGGAAACACCATATATTTT.